The clone carrying this T cell receptor (beta chain) was seen only a few times. Its antigen remains unidentified. The data stem from a study of OX40 agonist ivuxolimab in advanced cancers. Study-wide context: Given to patients was ivuxolimab, an agonistic anti-OX40 (CD134) antibody.

Data came from immunoSEQ multiplex PCR; TCRdb stores just in-frame clones and leaves some out. The data contain under 20,000 clones, 83% of them seen just once; the ten biggest clones take up 21%. Study-level findings and limits: Compared with others, partial responders at 0.1-3.0 mg/kg displayed clonal expansion among the lowest.

Trimming left V 4 bases short and J 2 bases short, with 9 bases between. This CDR3 region has 13 residues. The V gene's germline CDR1 is MNHNY and CDR2 SVGAGI (reference sequence). This chain joins TRBV6-6 and TRBJ2-7; D gene ambiguous. This sample comprised CD4+ or CD8+ T cells sorted from blood, obtained in a trial of the OX40 agonist ivuxolimab. The sequence came from an adult with an advanced solid tumor such as melanoma, head and neck, liver or kidney cancer. In DNA, the CDR3 is TGTGCCAGCAGTTCCGACACGACCTACGAGCAGTACTTC. Encoded protein: CASSSDTTYEQYF.